Listed below are T cell receptor beta chains from one sample, sequenced in a study of read filtering for tumor transcriptome and immune sequencing. TCRdb used MiXCR to reprocess the reads, holding one entry per CDR3 protein. The profile covers some 39,000 distinct CDR3 sequences, with about 15% appearing a single time and more than 15% taken by the ten largest. The sample was a population of CD138-negative cells sorted from bone marrow. The source of these receptors is a donor at least 40 years old with multiple myeloma. Both conserved end residues are part of each CDR3. Each record gives: V gene, D gene, J gene, clone size, CDR3 DNA, CDR3 protein. The D gene is left open where the match is weak. Not every row has a clone size; where given, it reads once, few, many or a size class.

v_gene: TRBV5-1
d_gene: -
j_gene: TRBJ2-1
abundance: many
CDR3nt: TGCGCCAGCAGAAAGGATAGGGAAGAGCAGTTCTTC
CDR3aa: CASRKDREEQFF

v_gene: TRBV4-3
d_gene: -
j_gene: TRBJ1-1
abundance: many
CDR3nt: TGCGCCAGCAGCCAAGATCTAGGGACGGCGGCTTTCTTT
CDR3aa: CASSQDLGTAAFF

v_gene: TRBV5-1
d_gene: TRBD1
j_gene: TRBJ1-1
abundance: many
CDR3nt: TGCGCCAGCAGCTTGGACCCGGGACAGGGGTCTCACACTGAAGCTTTCTTT
CDR3aa: CASSLDPGQGSHTEAFF

v_gene: TRBV7-8
d_gene: -
j_gene: TRBJ2-3
abundance: many
CDR3nt: TGTGCCAGCAGCTTTGTGGGCACAGATACGCAGTATTTT
CDR3aa: CASSFVGTDTQYF

v_gene: TRBV6-2/TRBV6-3
d_gene: -
j_gene: TRBJ1-1
abundance: few
CDR3nt: TGTGCCAGCAGTTTTAACAGGTTCACTGAAGCTTTCTTT
CDR3aa: CASSFNRFTEAFF

v_gene: TRBV6-2/TRBV6-3
d_gene: -
j_gene: TRBJ2-1
abundance: many
CDR3nt: TGTGCCAGCAGTTACCTAAACTCAGAGGTTGAGCAGTTCTTC
CDR3aa: CASSYLNSEVEQFF

v_gene: TRBV12-3/TRBV12-4
d_gene: -
j_gene: TRBJ2-5
abundance: -
CDR3nt: TGCGGCAGCAGTTTGGGGGCGACCCAAGAGACCCAGTACTTC
CDR3aa: CGSSLGATQETQYF

v_gene: TRBV4-2
d_gene: TRBD1
j_gene: TRBJ2-7
abundance: many
CDR3nt: TGTGCCAGCAGCCAAGCGGGACAGGGGGGTTTGCACGAGCAGTACTTC
CDR3aa: CASSQAGQGGLHEQYF

v_gene: TRBV7-2
d_gene: TRBD2
j_gene: TRBJ2-1
abundance: few
CDR3nt: TGTGCCAGCAGCTCTACTAGCGGGGGTATCTGCTACGAGCAGTTCTTC
CDR3aa: CASSSTSGGICYEQFF

v_gene: TRBV20-1
d_gene: TRBD1
j_gene: TRBJ1-2
abundance: many
CDR3nt: TGCAGTGCGCGGGACAGCGGGGGCTACACCTTC
CDR3aa: CSARDSGGYTF

v_gene: TRBV5-4
d_gene: TRBD1
j_gene: TRBJ2-2
abundance: many
CDR3nt: TGTGCCAGCAGCTTGCCCGGGACAGATAGATCGGGGGAGCTGTTTTTT
CDR3aa: CASSLPGTDRSGELFF

v_gene: TRBV5-5
d_gene: TRBD2
j_gene: TRBJ2-1
abundance: few
CDR3nt: TGTGCCAGCAGCCAACCGCTGGGGCTAGCGGGGGGGGGCAATGAGCAGTTCTTC
CDR3aa: CASSQPLGLAGGGNEQFF

v_gene: TRBV20-1
d_gene: -
j_gene: TRBJ1-1
abundance: -
CDR3nt: TGCAGTCCGCCTCGGACAGAGGTAAACGCTGAAGCTTTCTTT
CDR3aa: CSPPRTEVNAEAFF

v_gene: TRBV29-1
d_gene: -
j_gene: TRBJ2-7
abundance: many
CDR3nt: TGCAGCGCCCAGCGGGGCAGGGGCCCCTACGAGCAGTACTTC
CDR3aa: CSAQRGRGPYEQYF

v_gene: TRBV12-3/TRBV12-4
d_gene: -
j_gene: TRBJ1-5
abundance: many
CDR3nt: TGTGCCAGCAGGGAAGGACAGAGCAATCAGCCCCAGCATTTT
CDR3aa: CASREGQSNQPQHF

v_gene: TRBV20-1
d_gene: -
j_gene: TRBJ1-1
abundance: few
CDR3nt: TGCAGTGCTAGAGTTGGGGTTGAAGCTTTCTTT
CDR3aa: CSARVGVEAFF

v_gene: TRBV6-2/TRBV6-3
d_gene: -
j_gene: TRBJ2-3
abundance: -
CDR3nt: TGTGCCAGCAAACTAGCTATCTCAGATACGCAGTATTTT
CDR3aa: CASKLAISDTQYF

v_gene: TRBV2
d_gene: -
j_gene: TRBJ1-1
abundance: many
CDR3nt: TGTGCCAGCGGCCCGGAGGTGAACACTGAAGCTTTCTTT
CDR3aa: CASGPEVNTEAFF

v_gene: TRBV5-5
d_gene: -
j_gene: TRBJ1-1
abundance: many
CDR3nt: TGTGCCAGCAGCTATAAAGGGGACACTGAAGCTTTCTTT
CDR3aa: CASSYKGDTEAFF

v_gene: TRBV7-2
d_gene: -
j_gene: TRBJ2-1
abundance: -
CDR3nt: TGTGCCAGCAGCTTCCAGCCAGCGACAGCCCCCTCCTACAATGAGCAGTTCTTC
CDR3aa: CASSFQPATAPSYNEQFF

v_gene: TRBV28
d_gene: -
j_gene: TRBJ1-5
abundance: many
CDR3nt: TGTGCCACCATCGGGCTTGCTCATCAGCCCCAGCATTTT
CDR3aa: CATIGLAHQPQHF

v_gene: TRBV20-1
d_gene: -
j_gene: TRBJ1-1
abundance: many
CDR3nt: TGCAGTGCTAGAGTAGGAGAGGGATCCCTGGAAGCTTTCTTT
CDR3aa: CSARVGEGSLEAFF

v_gene: TRBV7-9
d_gene: -
j_gene: TRBJ2-7
abundance: many
CDR3nt: TGTGCCAGCAGCTACGACAATTACGAGCAGTACTTC
CDR3aa: CASSYDNYEQYF